These T cell receptor beta chains were read from a single sample in a study of blood T cell repertoires in COVID-19. Profiled with immunoSEQ multiplex PCR; TCRdb holds only in-frame clones, not every one. The table includes 59,000 or so clones, roughly 78% detected once. What was sequenced was peripheral blood. The receptors were sampled from a man aged 60-69 years with acute or convalescent COVID-19. CDR3s include the opening cysteine and the closing phenylalanine or tryptophan. A D gene is named only where the DNA matches it firmly. The size entry is marked missing in some rows and otherwise reads once, few, many or a size class.

TRBJ2-3	TRBV7-9	.	.	CASSSGLTNTDTQYF	TGTGCCAGCAGCTCGGGACTGACAAACACAGATACGCAGTATTTT
TRBJ1-2	TRBV20-1	.	.	CSPSYDYTF	TGCAGTCCATCCTATGACTACACCTTC
TRBJ2-7	TRBV27	.	TRBD2	CASSLSQTSGSPYEQYF	TGTGCCAGCAGTTTATCTCAGACTAGCGGGAGTCCTTACGAGCAGTACTTC
TRBJ2-7	TRBV29-1	.	TRBD1	CSVESGDSISYEQYF	TGCAGCGTTGAGTCTGGGGACAGTATCTCCTACGAGCAGTACTTC
TRBJ1-1	TRBV15	.	.	CATSRREGRNTEAFF	TGTGCCACCAGCAGGAGAGAAGGGAGGAACACTGAAGCTTTCTTT
TRBJ2-2	TRBV10-2	.	.	CASTPVTGELFF	TGCGCCAGCACTCCGGTAACCGGGGAGCTGTTTTTT
TRBJ2-7	TRBV3-1/TRBV3-2	.	TRBD2	CASSLRTSGSYEQYF	TGTGCCAGCAGTCTGAGGACTAGCGGTTCCTACGAGCAGTACTTC
TRBJ1-3	TRBV4-2	.	TRBD1	CASSQARGTGSGNTIYF	TGTGCCAGCAGCCAGGCGCGAGGGACAGGATCCGGAAACACCATATATTTT
TRBJ1-6	TRBV19	.	.	CASSLRMGNSPLHF	TGTGCCAGTAGTCTCAGGATGGGCAATTCACCCCTCCACTTT
TRBJ2-7	TRBV27	.	TRBD2	CASSFSGGPREQYF	TGTGCCAGCAGTTTCTCGGGAGGGCCGAGGGAGCAGTACTTC
TRBJ2-1	TRBV29-1	.	.	CSVNRGRNEQFF	TGCAGCGTTAATCGGGGGAGGAATGAGCAGTTCTTC
TRBJ2-3	TRBV7-3	once	.	CASSPSPSTDTQYF	TGTGCCAGCAGCCCCTCTCCTAGCACAGATACGCAGTATTTT
TRBJ1-2	TRBV7-3	.	.	CASSLSQGTGYTF	TGTGCCAGCAGCCTATCACAGGGAACCGGCTACACCTTC